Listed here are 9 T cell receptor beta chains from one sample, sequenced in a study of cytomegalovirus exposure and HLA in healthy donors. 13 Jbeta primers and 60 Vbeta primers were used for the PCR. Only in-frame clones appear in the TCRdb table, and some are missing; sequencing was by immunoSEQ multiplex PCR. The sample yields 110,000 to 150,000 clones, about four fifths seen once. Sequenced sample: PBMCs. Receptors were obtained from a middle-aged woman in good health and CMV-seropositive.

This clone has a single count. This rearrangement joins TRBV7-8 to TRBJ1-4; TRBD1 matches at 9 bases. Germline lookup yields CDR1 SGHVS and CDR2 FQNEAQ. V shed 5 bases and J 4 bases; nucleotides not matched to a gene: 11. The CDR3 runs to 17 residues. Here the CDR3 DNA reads TGTGCCAGCAGCCTTGGGCCCGGGACAGGGCTTAATGAAAAACTGTTTTTT. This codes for CASSLGPGTGLNEKLFF.

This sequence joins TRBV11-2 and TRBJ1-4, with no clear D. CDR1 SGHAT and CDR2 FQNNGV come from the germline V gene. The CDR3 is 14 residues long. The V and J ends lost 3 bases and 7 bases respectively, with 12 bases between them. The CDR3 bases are TGTGCCAGCAGCTTGGATCGGGAGACTGAAAAACTGTTTTTT. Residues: CASSLDRETEKLFF. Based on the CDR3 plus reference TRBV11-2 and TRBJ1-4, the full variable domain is EAGVAQSPRYKIIEKRQSVAFWCNPISGHATLYWYQQILGQGPKLLIQFQNNGVVDDSQLPKDRFSAERLKGVDSTLKIQPAKLEDSAVYLCASSLDRETEKLFFGSGTQLSVL.

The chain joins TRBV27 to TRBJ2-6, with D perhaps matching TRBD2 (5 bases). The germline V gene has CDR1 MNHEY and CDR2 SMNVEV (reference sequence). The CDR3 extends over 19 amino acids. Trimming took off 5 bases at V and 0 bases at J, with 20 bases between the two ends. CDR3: CASSLRGTATLSGANVLTF. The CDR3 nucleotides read TGTGCCAGCAGTCTACGGGGAACAGCAACCCTCTCTGGGGCCAACGTCCTGACTTTC.

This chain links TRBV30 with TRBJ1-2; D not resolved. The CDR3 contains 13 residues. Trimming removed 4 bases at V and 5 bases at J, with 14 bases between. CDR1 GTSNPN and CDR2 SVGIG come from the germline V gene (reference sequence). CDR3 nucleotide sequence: TGTGCCTGGATAGTGGAGGGCGAATATGGCTACACCTTC. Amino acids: CAWIVEGEYGYTF.

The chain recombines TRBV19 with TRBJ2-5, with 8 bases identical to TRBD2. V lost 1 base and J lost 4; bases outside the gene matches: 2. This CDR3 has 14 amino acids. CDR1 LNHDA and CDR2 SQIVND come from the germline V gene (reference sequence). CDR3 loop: CASSIGAGAETQYF. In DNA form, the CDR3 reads TGTGCCAGTAGTATAGGAGCGGGGGCAGAGACCCAGTACTTC.

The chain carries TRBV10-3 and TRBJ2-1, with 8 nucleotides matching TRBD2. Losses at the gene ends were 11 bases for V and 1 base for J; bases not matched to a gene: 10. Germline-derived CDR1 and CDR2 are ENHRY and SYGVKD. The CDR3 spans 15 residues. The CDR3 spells CAAGTAGASYNEQFF. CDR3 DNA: TGTGCCGCCGGAACAGCGGGAGCATCCTACAATGAGCAGTTCTTC.

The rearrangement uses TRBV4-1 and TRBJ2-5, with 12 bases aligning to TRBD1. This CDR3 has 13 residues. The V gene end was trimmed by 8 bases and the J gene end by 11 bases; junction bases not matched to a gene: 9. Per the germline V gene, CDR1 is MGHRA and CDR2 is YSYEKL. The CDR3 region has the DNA TGCGCCAGCTTGGGACAGGGGGCTGGGGAGCAGTACTTC. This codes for CASLGQGAGEQYF.

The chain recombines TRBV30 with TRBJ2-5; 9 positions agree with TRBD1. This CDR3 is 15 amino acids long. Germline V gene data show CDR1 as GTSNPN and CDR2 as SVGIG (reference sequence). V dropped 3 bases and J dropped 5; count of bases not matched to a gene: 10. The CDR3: CAWSQTGTGLETQYF. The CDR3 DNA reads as TGTGCCTGGAGCCAAACCGGGACAGGGTTGGAGACCCAGTACTTC.

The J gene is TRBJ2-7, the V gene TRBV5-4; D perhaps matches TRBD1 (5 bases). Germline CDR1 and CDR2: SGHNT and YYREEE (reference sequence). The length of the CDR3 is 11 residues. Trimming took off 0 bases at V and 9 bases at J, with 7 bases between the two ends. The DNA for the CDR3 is TGTGCCAGCAGCTTGGAGGGGCGGCAGTACTTC. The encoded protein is CASSLEGRQYF.